Presented here are 9 T cell receptor beta chains from one specimen sequenced in a study of blood T cell repertoires in COVID-19. Sequencing was performed with immunoSEQ multiplex PCR; in TCRdb, only in-frame clones are kept and a portion is missing. The table lists 450,000 or so clones, roughly 87% of them singletons, with 0.55% to 0.75% in the top ten. Sequenced input: PBMCs or T cells enriched from blood (not recorded which). The receptors shown here come from a man aged 18-30 years who had recovered from COVID-19.

V and J are TRBV9 and TRBJ1-3, with a weak D call TRBD1 (5 bases). In germline, CDR1 is SGDLS, CDR2 YYNGEE. The CDR3 is 16 residues long. Deletions cut 0 bases from V and 0 bases from J, with 10 bases between. The CDR3 DNA is TGTGCCAGCAGCGTAGCTTGGGGCAGCTCTGGAAACACCATATATTTT. It codes for CASSVAWGSSGNTIYF.

The chain recombines TRBV19 with TRBJ1-2; D ambiguous. The length of the CDR3 is 12 residues. The germline gives CDR1 LNHDA, CDR2 SQIVND (reference sequence). V lost 7 bases to trimming and J lost 5 bases, with 11 bases between them. This CDR3 is CASTTTWYGYTF. The CDR3 nucleotides read TGTGCCAGTACAACGACATGGTATGGCTACACCTTC.

The chain employs TRBV4-2 and TRBJ2-1; D gene unclear. CDR3 length equals 15 residues. CDR1 is LGHNA, CDR2 YNFKEQ, per germline. V lost 0 bases, J lost 5 bases, and 11 bases lay in between. The CDR3 here is CASSQEGWRNNEQFF. The CDR3 region has the DNA TGTGCCAGCAGCCAAGAAGGTTGGCGGAACAATGAGCAGTTCTTC.

V is TRBV2 and J is TRBJ1-5; D remains ambiguous. The CDR3 runs to 11 residues. Germline CDR1 reads SNHLY; CDR2 reads FYNNEI. V lost 4 bases and J 6 bases, leaving 4 bases between the germline ends. The CDR3 spells CASSVSQPQHF. Here the CDR3 DNA reads TGTGCCAGCAGTGTTAGTCAGCCCCAGCATTTT.

This sequence joins TRBV5-4 and TRBJ1-2; tentatively, D is TRBD1 (5 bases). V lost 0 bases, J lost 7 bases, and 13 bases lay in between. Germline CDR1 reads SGHNT; CDR2 reads YYREEE (reference sequence). This CDR3 has 14 amino acids. This chain's CDR3 is CASSLVFQGSGYTF. CDR3 DNA: TGTGCCAGCAGCTTGGTTTTTCAGGGTAGTGGCTACACCTTC.

The chain couples TRBV4-1 to TRBJ1-2; no clear D. The CDR3 is 14 residues long. The V and J ends lost 4 bases and 6 bases respectively, with 15 bases between them. In germline, CDR1 is MGHRA, CDR2 YSYEKL. The CDR3 region is CASSRSGEIHGYTF. In nucleotides, the CDR3 is TGCGCCAGCAGCCGCAGCGGGGAGATACATGGCTACACCTTC.

A single count supports this clone. This sequence joins TRBV7-9 and TRBJ2-1, with D hard to call. V dropped 6 bases and J dropped 0 bases, with 15 bases sitting between them. CDR1 and CDR2 (germline): SEHNR, FQNEAQ (reference sequence). The CDR3 runs 16 residues. DNA of the CDR3: TGTGCCAGCAGGCGAACTGGCCGGAGCTCCTACAATGAGCAGTTCTTC. It specifies CASRRTGRSSYNEQFF. Full variable domain (rest looked up from reference TRBV7-9 and TRBJ2-1): DTGVSQNPRHKITKRGQNVTFRCDPISEHNRLYWYRQTLGQGPEFLTYFQNEAQLEKSRLLSDRFSAERPKGSFSTLEIQRTEQGDSAMYLCASRRTGRSSYNEQFFGPGTRLTVL.

The chain is built from TRBV5-1 and TRBJ2-5; 11 bases line up with TRBD2. The CDR3 has 19 amino acids. J was trimmed by 13 bases and V by 2 bases; bases with no gene match: 25. Germline CDR1 SGHRS, CDR2 YFSETQ. The CDR3 reads CASSLYATAGSGTSGLSYF. The CDR3 DNA reads TGCGCCAGCAGCTTATACGCAACCGCTGGGAGCGGGACTAGCGGTTTGTCGTACTTC.

This chain connects TRBV27 to TRBJ2-1; a possible D gene is TRBD2 (6 bases). V lost 4 bases to trimming and J lost 9 bases, with 16 bases between them. CDR1 is MNHEY and CDR2 is SMNVEV in the germline V gene (reference sequence). CDR3 size: 14 residues. CDR3 protein: CASSSRRAGSEQFF. CDR3 bases: TGTGCCAGCAGTTCCCGCCGGGCGGGAAGTGAGCAGTTCTTC.